This T cell receptor beta chain was recorded in a study of blood T cell repertoires in COVID-19. Background on the study: Donors in the United States, Italy and Spain gave samples during acute or convalescent COVID-19. Sample material is recorded as cDNA or gDNA derived from T cells, B-cell-depleted T cells, or PBMCs.

This CDR3 is 15 amino acids long. V lost 2 bases and J lost 2; bases outside the gene matches: 5. The germline gives CDR1 SQVTM, CDR2 ANQGSEA. As processed by the authors: It was from reference gene primer amplification that nucleated cell counts were estimated. Libraries were prepared by immunoSEQ multiplex PCR; TCRdb keeps only in-frame clonotypes and omits some of them. D and trimming were read from the DNA, whereas the V and J calls and clone size are those reported in that table. This table has more than 200,000 clones, around 90% appearing once. Specimen: peripheral blood. This TCR was sampled from a human donor in a cohort sampled during active COVID-19. The chain recombines TRBV29-1 with TRBJ2-7; TRBD2 matches 11 bases. CDR3 loop: CSVELGTSGTYEQYF. Here the CDR3 DNA reads TGCAGCGTTGAACTGGGGACTAGCGGAACCTACGAGCAGTACTTC.